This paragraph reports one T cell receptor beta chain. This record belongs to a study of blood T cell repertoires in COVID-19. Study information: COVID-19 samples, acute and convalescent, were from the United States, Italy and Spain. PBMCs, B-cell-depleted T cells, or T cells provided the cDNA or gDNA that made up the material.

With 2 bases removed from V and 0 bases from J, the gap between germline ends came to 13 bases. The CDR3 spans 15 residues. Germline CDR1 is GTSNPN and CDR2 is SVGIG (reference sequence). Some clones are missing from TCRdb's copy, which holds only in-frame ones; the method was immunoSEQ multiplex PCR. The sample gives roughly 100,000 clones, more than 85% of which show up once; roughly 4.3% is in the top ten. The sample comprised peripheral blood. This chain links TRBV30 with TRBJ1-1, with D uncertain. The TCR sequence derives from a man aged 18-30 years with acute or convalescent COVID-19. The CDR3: CAWSMRRAVNTEAFF. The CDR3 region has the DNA TGTGCCTGGAGTATGAGGCGGGCGGTGAACACTGAAGCTTTCTTT.